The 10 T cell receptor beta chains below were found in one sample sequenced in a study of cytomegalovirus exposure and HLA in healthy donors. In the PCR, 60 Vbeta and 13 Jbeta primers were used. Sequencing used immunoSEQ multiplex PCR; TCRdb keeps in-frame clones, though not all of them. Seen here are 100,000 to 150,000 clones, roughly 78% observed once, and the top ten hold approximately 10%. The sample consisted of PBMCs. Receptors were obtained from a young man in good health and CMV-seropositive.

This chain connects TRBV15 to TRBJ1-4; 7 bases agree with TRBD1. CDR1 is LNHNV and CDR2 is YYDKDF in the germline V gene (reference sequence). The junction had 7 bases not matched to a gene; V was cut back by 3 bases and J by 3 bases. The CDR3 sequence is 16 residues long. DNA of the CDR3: TGTGCCACCAGCAGCGGACAGGCGGCGGCTAATGAAAAACTGTTTTTT. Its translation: CATSSGQAAANEKLFF.

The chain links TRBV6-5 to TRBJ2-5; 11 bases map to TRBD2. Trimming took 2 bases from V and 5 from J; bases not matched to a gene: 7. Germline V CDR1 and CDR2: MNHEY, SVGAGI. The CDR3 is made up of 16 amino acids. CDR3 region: CASSYLSGRARETQYF. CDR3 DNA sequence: TGTGCCAGCAGTTACCTTAGCGGGAGGGCCCGGGAGACCCAGTACTTC.

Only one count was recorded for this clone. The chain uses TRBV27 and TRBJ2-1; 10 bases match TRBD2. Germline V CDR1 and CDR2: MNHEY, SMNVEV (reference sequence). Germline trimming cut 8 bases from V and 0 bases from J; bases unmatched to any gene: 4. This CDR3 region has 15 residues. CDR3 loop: CASASGSFSYNEQFF. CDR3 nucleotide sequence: TGTGCCAGCGCTAGCGGGAGCTTCTCCTACAATGAGCAGTTCTTC.

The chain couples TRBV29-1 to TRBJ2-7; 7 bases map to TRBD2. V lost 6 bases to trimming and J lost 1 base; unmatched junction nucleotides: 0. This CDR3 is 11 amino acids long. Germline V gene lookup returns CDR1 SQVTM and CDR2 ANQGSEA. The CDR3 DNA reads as TGCAGCGTAGCGGGATCCTACGAGCAGTACTTC. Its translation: CSVAGSYEQYF.

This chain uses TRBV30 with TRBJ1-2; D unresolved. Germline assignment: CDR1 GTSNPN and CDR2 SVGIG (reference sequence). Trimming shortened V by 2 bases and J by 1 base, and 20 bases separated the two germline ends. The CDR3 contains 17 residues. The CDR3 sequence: CAWSPLDSRVLNYGYTF. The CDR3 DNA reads TGTGCCTGGAGTCCACTGGACTCTCGGGTTCTTAACTATGGCTACACCTTC.

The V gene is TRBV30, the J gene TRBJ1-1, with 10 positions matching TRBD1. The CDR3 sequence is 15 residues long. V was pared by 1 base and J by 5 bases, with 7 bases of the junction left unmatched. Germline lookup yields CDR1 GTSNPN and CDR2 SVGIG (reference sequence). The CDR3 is CAWSAQPDRGTEAFF. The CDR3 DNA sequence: TGTGCCTGGAGTGCACAACCGGACAGGGGGACTGAAGCTTTCTTT.

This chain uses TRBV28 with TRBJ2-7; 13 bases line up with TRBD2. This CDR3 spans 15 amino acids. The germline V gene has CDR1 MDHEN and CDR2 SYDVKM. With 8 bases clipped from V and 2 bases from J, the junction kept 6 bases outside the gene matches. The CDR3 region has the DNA TGTGCCAGCGTACGTGGACTAGCGGGAGCCTACGAGCAGTACTTC. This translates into CASVRGLAGAYEQYF. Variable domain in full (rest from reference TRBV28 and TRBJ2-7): DVKVTQSSRYLVKRTGEKVFLECVQDMDHENMFWYRQDPGLGLRLIYFSYDVKMKEKGDIPEGYSVSREKKERFSLILESASTNQTSMYLCASVRGLAGAYEQYFGPGTRLTVT.

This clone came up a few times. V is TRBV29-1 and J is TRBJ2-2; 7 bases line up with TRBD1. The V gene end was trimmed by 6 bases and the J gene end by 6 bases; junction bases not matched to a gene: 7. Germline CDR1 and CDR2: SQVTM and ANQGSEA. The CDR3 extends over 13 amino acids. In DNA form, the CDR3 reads TGCAGCGTCATAACTCAGGGGGCCGGGGAGCTGTTTTTT. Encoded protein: CSVITQGAGELFF.

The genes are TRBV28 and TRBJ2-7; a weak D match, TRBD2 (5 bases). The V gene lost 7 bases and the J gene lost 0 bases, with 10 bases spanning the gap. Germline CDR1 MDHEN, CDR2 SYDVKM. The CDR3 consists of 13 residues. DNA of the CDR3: TGTGCCAGCAACGCGGGTAACTCCTACGAGCAGTACTTC. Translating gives CASNAGNSYEQYF.

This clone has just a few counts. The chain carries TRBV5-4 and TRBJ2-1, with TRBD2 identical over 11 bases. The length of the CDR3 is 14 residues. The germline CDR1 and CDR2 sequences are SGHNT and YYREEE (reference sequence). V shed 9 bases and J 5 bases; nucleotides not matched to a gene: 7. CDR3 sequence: CATRTSGSHNEQFF. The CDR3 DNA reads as TGTGCCACCCGTACTAGCGGGAGCCACAATGAGCAGTTCTTC.